The T cell receptor beta chain described here comes from a study of blood T cell repertoires in COVID-19. Whole-study context: T cells, B-cell-depleted T cells, or PBMCs provided the cDNA or gDNA that served as material.

In the source study's methods: Amplification from reference gene primers served as the basis for estimated nucleated cell counts. Here immunoSEQ multiplex PCR was the method, and the copy in TCRdb shows in-frame clones only, minus some. The V and J calls and clone size are taken from that table; D and trimming were inferred from the DNA. The data show some 70,000 clones, with about 90% seen just once and approximately 0.49% held by the top ten. Germline CDR1 and CDR2: MRHNA and SNTAGT. The CDR3 covers 12 residues. V was shortened by 4 bases and J by 6 bases, with 9 bases between the two germline ends. A single count supports this clone.

The TCR comes from a man aged 50 or older with COVID-19, enrolled during active disease. Sequencing was performed on peripheral blood. This rearrangement joins TRBV6-4 to TRBJ1-2; unclear D gene. CDR3 sequence reads: CASSATGDGYTF. In DNA, the CDR3 is TGTGCCAGCAGTGCCACGGGAGATGGCTACACCTTC.